This T cell receptor beta chain was obtained from a study of cytomegalovirus exposure and HLA in healthy donors. V lost 1 base and J 5 bases, leaving 8 bases between the germline ends. The CDR3 is made up of 13 amino acids. Germline CDR1 reads SGHTA; CDR2 reads FQGTGA. Only in-frame clones appear in the TCRdb table, and some are missing; sequencing was by immunoSEQ multiplex PCR. The sample carries over 50,000 clones, around 92% recorded once. This clone was seen just once. Its antigen is currently unknown. Study-wide results and limits: Cytomegalovirus-associated status was assigned to approximately 160 TCR beta chains.

Sample: PBMCs. V and J are TRBV7-3 and TRBJ2-5; possibly TRBD2 for D (6 bases). The clonotype comes from a man between 18 and 35 years old in good health and CMV-seropositive. Here the CDR3 reads CASSLMEGETQYF. The DNA for the CDR3 is TGTGCCAGCAGCTTAATGGAGGGGGAGACCCAGTACTTC.